Below, 7 T cell receptor beta chains from the same sample are listed, as sequenced in a study of vaccination effects on CD4 cells after COVID-19 (dated by TCRdb to between 2022 and 2023). No antigens are known for them. Preparation of the library involved the immunoSEQ multiplex PCR assay. As stored in TCRdb, this immuneACCESS dataset retains in-frame rearrangements with V and J assigned. A fraction of the clones does not appear; measured against another copy, unresolved V genes explain less than half of the discrepancy, and the remainder lacks a known reason. The sample table records about 13,000 clones; around 75% of these occur just once. Approximately 35% of the sample is taken by the ten largest. In the ViraFEST assay, PBMC were stimulated with viral peptide pools, and TCR sequencing was then used to find antigen-specific CD4+ T cell clonotypes based on their expansion. After roughly 11 days of culture, CD4+ T cells were isolated with the EasySep CD4+ T cell isolation kit. Convalescent patients had PCR-confirmed SARS-CoV-2 infection between March and December 2020, before Alpha, Beta and Delta variants emerged in the United States. Each participant got two doses of an mRNA SARS-CoV-2 vaccine, either BNT162b2 or mRNA-1273.

Sequenced material: CD4+ T cells from PBMCs cultured with HCoV-NL63 spike peptides, taken after COVID-19 vaccination. What the cell subset or site label conveys for this sample: HCoV-NL63 spike overlapping peptide pool stimulation. These receptors all come from a human donor who had a prior SARS-CoV-2 infection.

In this sample, this clone turned up a few times. The chain's CDR3 is CASTYPRTSADTQYF. CDR3 DNA sequence: TGTGCCAGCACCTACCCGCGTACTAGTGCAGATACGCAGTATTTT. The chain carries TRBV2 and TRBJ2-3; D perhaps matches TRBD2 (5 bases). This CDR3 is 15 amino acids long. Germline assignment: CDR1 SNHLY and CDR2 FYNNEI. The V end lost 7 bases, the J end lost 4 bases, and 18 bases lay between the germline ends. Based on the CDR3 plus reference TRBV2 and TRBJ2-3, the full variable domain is EPEVTQTPSHQVTQMGQEVILRCVPISNHLYFYWYRQILGQKVEFLVSFYNNEISEKSEIFDDQFSVERPDGSNFTLKIRSTKLEDSAMYFCASTYPRTSADTQYFGPGTRLTVL.

This clone occurred a few times. This chain uses TRBV4-2 with TRBJ1-5; 7 positions agree with TRBD1. The CDR3 is 14 amino acids. Germline assignment: CDR1 LGHNA and CDR2 YNFKEQ. Trimming removed 4 bases from V and 1 base from J; junction bases left unmatched: 1. This chain's CDR3 is CASSPQGSNQPQHF. CDR3 in DNA: TGTGCCAGCAGCCCACAGGGGAGCAATCAGCCCCAGCATTTT.

The V call is TRBV7-3, the J call TRBJ1-2; 7 bases are shared with TRBD1. The germline CDR1 and CDR2 sequences are SGHTA and FQGTGA. CDR3 length: 15 amino acids. V dropped 5 bases and J dropped 6; count of bases not matched to a gene: 12. CDR3 DNA sequence: TGTGCCAGCAGCCCGAGGGGGCAGGGCTTAGATGGCTACACCTTC. Translated: CASSPRGQGLDGYTF.

This clone was picked up a small number of times. The chain uses TRBV6-6 and TRBJ1-1, with D possibly matching TRBD1 (6 bases). CDR1 is MNHNY and CDR2 is SVGAGI in the germline V gene (reference sequence). The CDR3 length is 15 residues. V lost 8 bases to trimming and J lost 1 base, with 17 bases between them. DNA of the CDR3: TGTGCCAGCGTAGGCCACCAGACAGGGAACACTGAAGCTTTCTTT. Amino acids: CASVGHQTGNTEAFF.

The genes are TRBV2 and TRBJ1-5; D call uncertain. The CDR3 totals 12 residues. The germline V gene encodes CDR1 SNHLY and CDR2 FYNNEI. Trimming pared 4 bases from V and 2 bases from J, leaving 3 bases between. The CDR3 reads CASSGGNQPQHF. The CDR3 DNA reads as TGTGCCAGCAGTGGGGGCAATCAGCCCCAGCATTTT.

This clone was seen only a few times. The V and J genes are TRBV2 and TRBJ1-1; 8 bases map to TRBD1. J lost 8 bases, V lost 6 bases, and 5 bases had no gene match. This CDR3 is built from 12 residues. Germline CDR1 reads SNHLY; CDR2 reads FYNNEI. CDR3 sequence (DNA): TGTGCCAGCAGCGGACAGGGCGTGGAAGCTTTCTTT. It yields the protein CASSGQGVEAFF.

The chain carries TRBV4-2 and TRBJ1-2, with a tentative D call TRBD1 (5 bases). CDR1 is LGHNA and CDR2 is YNFKEQ in the germline V gene. V was pared by 0 bases and J by 4 bases, with 12 bases between. The CDR3 length is 15 residues. The DNA of the CDR3 is TGTGCCAGCAGCCAAGATCCCGGGACTCCCTATGGCTACACCTTC. It codes for CASSQDPGTPYGYTF.